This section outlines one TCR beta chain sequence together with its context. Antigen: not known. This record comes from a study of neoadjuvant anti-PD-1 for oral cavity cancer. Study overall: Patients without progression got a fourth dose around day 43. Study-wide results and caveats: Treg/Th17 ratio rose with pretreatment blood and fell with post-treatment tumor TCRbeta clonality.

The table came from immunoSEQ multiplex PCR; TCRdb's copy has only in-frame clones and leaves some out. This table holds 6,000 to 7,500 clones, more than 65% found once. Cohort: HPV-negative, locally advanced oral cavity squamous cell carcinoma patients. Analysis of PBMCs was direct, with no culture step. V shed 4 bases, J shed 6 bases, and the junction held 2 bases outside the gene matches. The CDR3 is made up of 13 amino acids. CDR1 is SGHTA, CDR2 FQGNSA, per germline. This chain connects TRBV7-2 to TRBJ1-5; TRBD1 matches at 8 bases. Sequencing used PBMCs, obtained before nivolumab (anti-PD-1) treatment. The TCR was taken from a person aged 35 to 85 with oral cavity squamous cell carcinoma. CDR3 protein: CASSSDRGQPQHF. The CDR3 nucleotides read TGTGCCAGCAGCTCAGACAGGGGTCAGCCCCAGCATTTT.